This T cell receptor (beta chain) came from a study of blood T cells in healthy people across ages. Study information: When template switching was applied, about one barcoded beta molecule was captured per two T cells.

Study findings and constraints: TCR beta diversity per million T cells fell roughly linearly with age.

Through a sample-barcoded 5' primer and a J-beta primer mix, a second PCR was run for roughly 7 to 11 cycles. Through a template-switch adaptor with 12 random nucleotides, each cDNA molecule received a tag. TCRdb analysed the 5' RACE reads with MiXCR anew, one entry per CDR3 protein. The sample lists some 1,800,000 distinct CDR3 sequences, about 39% occurring once. Germline lookup yields CDR1 LGHDT and CDR2 YNNKEL (reference sequence). The CDR3 contains 15 residues. The V end lost 0 bases, the J end lost 6 bases, and 9 bases lay between the germline ends. This clonotype was found a few times. Antigen: not known. Each donor was a healthy Caucasian individual from Russia, aged about 6 to 95.

The chain has TRBV3-1 and TRBJ1-6, with TRBD1 as a possible D gene (6 bases). The TCR comes from a human donor in good health. The sequenced sample consisted of blood. This chain's CDR3 is CASSQDQGRNSPLHF. The DNA for the CDR3 is TGTGCCAGCAGCCAAGACCAGGGGCGTAATTCACCCCTCCACTTT.